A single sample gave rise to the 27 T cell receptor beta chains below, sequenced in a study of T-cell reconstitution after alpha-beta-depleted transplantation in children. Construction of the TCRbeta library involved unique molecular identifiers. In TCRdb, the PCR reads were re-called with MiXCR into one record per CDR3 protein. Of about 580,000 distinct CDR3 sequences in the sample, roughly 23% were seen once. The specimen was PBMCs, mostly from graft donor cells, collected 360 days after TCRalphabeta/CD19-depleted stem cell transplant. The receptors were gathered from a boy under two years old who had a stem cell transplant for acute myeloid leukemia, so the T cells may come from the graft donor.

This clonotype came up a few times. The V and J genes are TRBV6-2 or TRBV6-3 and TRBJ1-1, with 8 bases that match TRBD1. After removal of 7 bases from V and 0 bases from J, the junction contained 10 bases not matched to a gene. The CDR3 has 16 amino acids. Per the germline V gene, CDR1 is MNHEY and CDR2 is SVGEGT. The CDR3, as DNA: TGTGCCAGCAACGACAGGGGTCTGGCCATGAACACTGAAGCTTTCTTT. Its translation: CASNDRGLAMNTEAFF.

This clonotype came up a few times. The DNA of the CDR3 is TGTGCCAGCAGCCAAGGACCGGAAGGGCTCTATGGCTACACCTTC. The encoded protein is CASSQGPEGLYGYTF. This chain uses TRBV3-1 with TRBJ1-2; D unresolved. Germline V gene sequence: CDR1 LGHDT, CDR2 YNNKEL (reference sequence). The CDR3 extends over 15 amino acids. V lost 1 base and J 4 bases, leaving 13 bases between the germline ends. Full variable domain (remainder filled in from reference TRBV3-1 and TRBJ1-2): DTAVSQTPKYLVTQMGNDKSIKCEQNLGHDTMYWYKQDSKKFLKIMFSYNNKELIINETVPNRFSPKSPDKAHLNLHINSLELGDSAVYFCASSQGPEGLYGYTFGSGTRLTVV.

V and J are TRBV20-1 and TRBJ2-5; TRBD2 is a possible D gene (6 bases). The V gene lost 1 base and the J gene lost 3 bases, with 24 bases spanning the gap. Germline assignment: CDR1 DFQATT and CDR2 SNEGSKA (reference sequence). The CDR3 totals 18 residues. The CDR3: CSARARGAVRLAEETQYF. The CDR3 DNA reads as TGCAGTGCTAGAGCCCGCGGGGCTGTACGGCTGGCAGAAGAGACCCAGTACTTC.

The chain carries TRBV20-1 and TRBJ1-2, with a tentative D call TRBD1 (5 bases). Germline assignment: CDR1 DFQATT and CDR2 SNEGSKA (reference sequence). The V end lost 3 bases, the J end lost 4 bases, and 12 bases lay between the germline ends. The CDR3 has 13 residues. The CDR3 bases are TGCAGTGCTAGGAAGGGCGGGGGCTATGGCTACACCTTC. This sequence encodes CSARKGGGYGYTF.

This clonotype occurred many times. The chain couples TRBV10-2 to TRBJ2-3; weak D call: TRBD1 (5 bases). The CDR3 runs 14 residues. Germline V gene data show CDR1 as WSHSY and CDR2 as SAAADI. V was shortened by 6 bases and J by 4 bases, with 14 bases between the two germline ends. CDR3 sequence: CASRAGRTSDTQYF. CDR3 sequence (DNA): TGCGCCAGCAGGGCCGGACGGACATCAGATACGCAGTATTTT.

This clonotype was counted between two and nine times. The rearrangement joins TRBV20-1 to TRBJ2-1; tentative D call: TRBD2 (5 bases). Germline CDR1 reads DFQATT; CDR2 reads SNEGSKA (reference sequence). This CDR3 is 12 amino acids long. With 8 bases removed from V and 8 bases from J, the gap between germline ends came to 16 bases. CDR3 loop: CSQADLRDEQFF. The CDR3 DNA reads TGCAGTCAAGCGGATCTTAGGGATGAGCAGTTCTTC.

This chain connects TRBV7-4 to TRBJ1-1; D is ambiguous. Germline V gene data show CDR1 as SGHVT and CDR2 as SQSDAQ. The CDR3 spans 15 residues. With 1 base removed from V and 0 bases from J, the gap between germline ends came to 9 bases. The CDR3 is CASSLGPGLNTEAFF. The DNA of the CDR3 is TGTGCCAGCAGCTTAGGGCCGGGATTGAACACTGAAGCTTTCTTT.

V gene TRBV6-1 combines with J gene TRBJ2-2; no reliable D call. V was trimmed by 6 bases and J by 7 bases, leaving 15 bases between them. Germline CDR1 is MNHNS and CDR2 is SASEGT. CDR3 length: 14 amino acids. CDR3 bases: TGTGCCAGCAGCTCCCGGATGCTGGGCGGGGAGCTGTTTTTT. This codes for CASSSRMLGGELFF.

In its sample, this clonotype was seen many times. The CDR3 region has the DNA TGCAGTGCCGATGACAAAACAGGGAAGTCATCGTTCTTC. Its protein is CSADDKTGKSSFF. The V gene is TRBV20-1, the J gene TRBJ2-1; tentative D call: TRBD1 (6 bases). Trimming pared 6 bases from V and 15 bases from J, leaving 24 bases between. Germline V gene data show CDR1 as DFQATT and CDR2 as SNEGSKA (reference sequence). The CDR3 has 13 amino acids.

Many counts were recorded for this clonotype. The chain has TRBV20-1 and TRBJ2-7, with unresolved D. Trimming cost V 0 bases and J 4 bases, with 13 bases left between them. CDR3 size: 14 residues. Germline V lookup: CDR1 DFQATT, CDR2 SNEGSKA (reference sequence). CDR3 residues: CSARDIALGYEQYF. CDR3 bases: TGCAGTGCTAGAGATATTGCGTTAGGGTACGAGCAGTACTTC.

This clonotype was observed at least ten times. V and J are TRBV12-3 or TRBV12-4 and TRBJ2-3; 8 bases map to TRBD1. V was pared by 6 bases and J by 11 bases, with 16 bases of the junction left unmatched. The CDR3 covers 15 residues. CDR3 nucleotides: TGTGCCAGCAGCCCGGAGTGGGACAGGCTAAGGGGGCAGTATTTT. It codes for CASSPEWDRLRGQYF.

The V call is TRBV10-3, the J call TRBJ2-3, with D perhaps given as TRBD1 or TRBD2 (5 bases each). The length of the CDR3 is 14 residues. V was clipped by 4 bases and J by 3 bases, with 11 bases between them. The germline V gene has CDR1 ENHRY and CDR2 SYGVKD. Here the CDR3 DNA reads TGTGCCATCAGTGCGGGGCAGGAGACAGATACGCAGTATTTT. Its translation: CAISAGQETDTQYF.

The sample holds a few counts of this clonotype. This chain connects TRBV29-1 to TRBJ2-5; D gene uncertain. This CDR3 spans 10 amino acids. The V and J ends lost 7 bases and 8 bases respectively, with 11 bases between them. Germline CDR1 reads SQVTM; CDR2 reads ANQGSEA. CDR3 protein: CSGLVGTQYF. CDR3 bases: TGCAGCGGCCTTGTGGGAACCCAGTACTTC.

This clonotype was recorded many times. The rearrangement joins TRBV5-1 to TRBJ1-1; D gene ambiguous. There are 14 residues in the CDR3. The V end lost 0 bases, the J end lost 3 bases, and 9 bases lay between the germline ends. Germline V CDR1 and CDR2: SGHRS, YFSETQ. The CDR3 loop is CASSLAVWDTEAFF. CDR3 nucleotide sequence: TGCGCCAGCAGCTTGGCCGTATGGGACACTGAAGCTTTCTTT.

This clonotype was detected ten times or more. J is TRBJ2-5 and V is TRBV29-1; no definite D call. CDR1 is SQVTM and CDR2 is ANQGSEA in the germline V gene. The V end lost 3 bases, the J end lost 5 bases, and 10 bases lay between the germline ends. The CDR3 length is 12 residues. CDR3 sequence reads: CSVDSGLETQYF. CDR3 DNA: TGCAGCGTTGACTCCGGGCTGGAGACCCAGTACTTC. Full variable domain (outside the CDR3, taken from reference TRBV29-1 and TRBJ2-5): SAVISQKPSRDICQRGTSLTIQCQVDSQVTMMFWYRQQPGQSLTLIATANQGSEATYESGFVIDKFPISRPNLTFSTLTVSNMSPEDSSIYLCSVDSGLETQYFGPGTRLLVL.

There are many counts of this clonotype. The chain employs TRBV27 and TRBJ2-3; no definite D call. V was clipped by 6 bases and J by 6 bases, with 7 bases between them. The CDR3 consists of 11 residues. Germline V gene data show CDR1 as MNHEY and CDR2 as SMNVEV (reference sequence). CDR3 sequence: CASRGIDTQYF. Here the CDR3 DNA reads TGTGCCAGCAGGGGGATTGATACGCAGTATTTT.

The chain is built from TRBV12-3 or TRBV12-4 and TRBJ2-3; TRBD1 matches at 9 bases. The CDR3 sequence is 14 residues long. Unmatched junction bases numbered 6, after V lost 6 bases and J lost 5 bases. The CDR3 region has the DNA TGTGCCAGCAGATTACAGGGGGCTTTAGATACGCAGTATTTT. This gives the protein CASRLQGALDTQYF.

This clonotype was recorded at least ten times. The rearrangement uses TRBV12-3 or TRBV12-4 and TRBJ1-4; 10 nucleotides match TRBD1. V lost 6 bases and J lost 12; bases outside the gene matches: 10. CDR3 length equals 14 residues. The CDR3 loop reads CASSSDRGRGELFF. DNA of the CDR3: TGTGCCAGCAGCTCCGACAGGGGGCGCGGGGAACTGTTTTTT.

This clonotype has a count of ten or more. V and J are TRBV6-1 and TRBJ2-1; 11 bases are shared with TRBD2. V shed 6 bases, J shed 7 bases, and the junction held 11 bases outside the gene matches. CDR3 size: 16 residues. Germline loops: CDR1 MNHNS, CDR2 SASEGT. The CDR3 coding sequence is TGTGCCAGCAGAACCTTAGCGGGGGGGTTTCGGAATGAGCAGTTCTTC. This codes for CASRTLAGGFRNEQFF.

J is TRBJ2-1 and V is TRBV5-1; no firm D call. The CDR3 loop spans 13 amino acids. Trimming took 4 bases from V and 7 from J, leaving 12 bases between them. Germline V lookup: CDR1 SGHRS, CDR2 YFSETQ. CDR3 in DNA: TGCGCCAGCAGCCCCGGTAGTTGGAATGAGCAGTTCTTC. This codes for CASSPGSWNEQFF.

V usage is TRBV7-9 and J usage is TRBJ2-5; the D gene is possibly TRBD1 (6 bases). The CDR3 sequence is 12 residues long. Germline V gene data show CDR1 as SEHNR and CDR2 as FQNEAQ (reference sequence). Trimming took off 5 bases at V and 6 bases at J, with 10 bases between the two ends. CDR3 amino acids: CASSETGQTQYF. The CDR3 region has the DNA TGTGCCAGCAGCGAGACAGGTCAGACCCAGTACTTC.

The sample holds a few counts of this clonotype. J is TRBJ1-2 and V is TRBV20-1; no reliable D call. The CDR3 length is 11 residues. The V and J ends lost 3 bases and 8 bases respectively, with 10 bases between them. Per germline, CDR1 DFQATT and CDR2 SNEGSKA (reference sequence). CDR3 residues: CSASSGLGYTF. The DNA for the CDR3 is TGCAGTGCTAGTTCCGGTCTGGGCTACACCTTC.

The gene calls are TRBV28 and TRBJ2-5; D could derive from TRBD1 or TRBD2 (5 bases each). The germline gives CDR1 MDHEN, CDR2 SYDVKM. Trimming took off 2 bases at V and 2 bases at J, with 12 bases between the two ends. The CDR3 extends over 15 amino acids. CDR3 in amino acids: CASSLAPGPQETQYF. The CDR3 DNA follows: TGTGCCAGCAGTTTAGCCCCGGGACCGCAAGAGACCCAGTACTTC.

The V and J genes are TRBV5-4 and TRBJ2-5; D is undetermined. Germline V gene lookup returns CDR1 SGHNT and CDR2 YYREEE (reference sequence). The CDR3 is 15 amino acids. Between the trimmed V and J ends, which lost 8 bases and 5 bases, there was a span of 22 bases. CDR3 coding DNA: TGTGCCAGGTCGTGGGGTGGCACAGTAGGGGAGACCCAGTACTTC. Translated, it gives CARSWGGTVGETQYF.

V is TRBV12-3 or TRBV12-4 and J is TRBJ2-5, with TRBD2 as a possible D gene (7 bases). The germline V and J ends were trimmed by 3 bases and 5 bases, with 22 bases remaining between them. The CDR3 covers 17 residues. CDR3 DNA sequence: TGTGCCAGCAGTTTGTGGGGGGGCCACAGGGCGAAGGAGACCCAGTACTTC. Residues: CASSLWGGHRAKETQYF.

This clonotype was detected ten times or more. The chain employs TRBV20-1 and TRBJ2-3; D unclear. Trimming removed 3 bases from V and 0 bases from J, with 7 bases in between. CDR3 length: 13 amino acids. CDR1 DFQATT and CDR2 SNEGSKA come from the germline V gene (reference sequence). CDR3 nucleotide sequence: TGCAGTGCTAGGCAGGTCAGCACAGATACGCAGTATTTT. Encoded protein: CSARQVSTDTQYF.

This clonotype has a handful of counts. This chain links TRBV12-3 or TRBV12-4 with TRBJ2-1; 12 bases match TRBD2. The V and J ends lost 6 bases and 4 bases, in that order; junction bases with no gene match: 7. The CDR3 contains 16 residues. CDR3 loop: CASRRLAGDPYNEQFF. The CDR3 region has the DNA TGTGCCAGCAGGAGACTAGCGGGGGACCCATACAATGAGCAGTTCTTC.